Each of the 2 T cell receptor beta chains below was sequenced from the same sample in a study of blood T cell repertoires in COVID-19. Repertoires were generated with immunoSEQ multiplex PCR, while TCRdb's copy carries only in-frame clones and drops some. The sample consists of a few hundred thousand clones, roughly 90% of them appearing once. Material for sequencing was peripheral blood. These receptors were obtained from a woman aged 55-70 years with COVID-19, enrolled during active disease.

This chain links TRBV4-3 with TRBJ1-6; 8 nucleotides align to TRBD1. Germline assignment: CDR1 LGHNA and CDR2 YSLEER. The V segment lost 0 bases and the J segment 9 bases; nucleotides outside the gene matches: 7. CDR3 length: 16 residues. The CDR3 loop reads CASSQDGQGVGSPLHF. The CDR3, as DNA: TGCGCCAGCAGCCAAGATGGACAGGGAGTCGGTTCACCCCTCCACTTT.

The chain couples TRBV18 to TRBJ1-6, with a tentative D call TRBD1 (6 bases). The CDR3 extends over 17 amino acids. V lost 2 bases and J 5 bases, leaving 16 bases between the germline ends. The V gene's germline CDR1 is KGHSH and CDR2 LQKENI. The CDR3 reads CASSPGGREIDNSPLHF. As DNA, the CDR3 is TGTGCCAGCTCACCAGGGGGCAGGGAAATAGATAATTCACCCCTCCACTTT.